The rows below give T cell receptor beta chains drawn from one sample of a study of shared clonotypes between healthy human individuals. Assay: immunoSEQ multiplex PCR; the TCRdb copy retains only in-frame clones and omits some. The table includes approximately 1,500,000 clones, around 98% detected once. The sequenced sample consisted of naive CD4+ T cells sorted from blood. The source of these receptors is a man in his thirties or forties in good health. The CDR3 runs from the conserved cysteine through the conserved F or W. D genes are given only for firm matches. Expanded clones are given a class, and other clones once, few, many or no size at all.

CASRDPPIAEAFF,TGTGCCAGCAGGGACCCCCCTATCGCTGAAGCTTTCTTT,TRBJ1-1,NA,NA,TRBV6-5
CSVEWQAATDTQYF,TGCAGCGTTGAGTGGCAGGCGGCCACAGATACGCAGTATTTT,TRBJ2-3,NA,NA,TRBV29-1
CASSKGGPGKSNQPQHF,TGTGCCAGCAGCAAAGGGGGACCAGGAAAGAGCAATCAGCCCCAGCATTTT,TRBJ1-5,NA,NA,TRBV21-1
CASSPATGRQFF,TGCGCCAGCAGCCCAGCGACCGGACGGCAGTTCTTC,TRBJ2-1,NA,NA,TRBV4-1
CASSWGQGSYEQYF,TGTGCCAGCAGCTGGGGACAGGGCTCCTACGAGCAGTACTTC,TRBJ2-7,TRBD1,NA,TRBV5-6
CASSLIAGELNEQFF,TGTGCCAGCAGCTTGATAGCGGGGGAACTAAATGAGCAGTTCTTC,TRBJ2-1,TRBD2,NA,TRBV7-2
CASARELSVYNEQFF,TGCGCCAGCGCCCGAGAGCTTTCCGTCTACAATGAGCAGTTCTTC,TRBJ2-1,NA,NA,TRBV10-1
CASSQRRDNYIGQPQHF,TGCGCCAGCAGCCAAAGGCGGGACAATTACATTGGTCAGCCCCAGCATTTT,TRBJ1-5,NA,once,TRBV4-1
CASRSGLGQETQYF,TGCGCCAGCAGATCTGGACTAGGCCAAGAGACCCAGTACTTC,TRBJ2-5,TRBD2,NA,TRBV5-1
CASSLELANPRHTQYF,TGCGCCAGCAGCTTGGAACTAGCCAACCCCCGGCATACGCAGTATTTT,TRBJ2-3,NA,NA,TRBV5-1
CASSPPGQGSGYTF,TGTGCCAGCTCACCTCCGGGACAGGGGAGCGGCTACACCTTC,TRBJ1-2,TRBD1,NA,TRBV18
CASSSFLTHRTGELFF,TGTGCCAGCAGCTCTTTTTTGACACACCGCACCGGGGAGCTGTTTTTT,TRBJ2-2,NA,NA,TRBV6-4
CASRNTGQVMGANVLTF,TGTGCCAGCAGGAACACGGGACAGGTTATGGGGGCCAACGTCCTGACTTTC,TRBJ2-6,TRBD1,NA,TRBV2
CASSSAYGRWETQYF,TGTGCCAGCAGTAGCGCGTATGGTCGCTGGGAGACCCAGTACTTC,TRBJ2-5,NA,NA,TRBV28
CASRSDRNSYEQYF,TGTGCCAGCAGATCCGACAGGAACTCCTACGAGCAGTACTTC,TRBJ2-7,NA,once,TRBV6-1
CASTASEQFF,TGTGCCAGCACAGCAAGCGAGCAGTTCTTC,TRBJ2-1,NA,NA,TRBV7-9
CAGNTGTGAYEQYF,TGTGCCGGCAACACCGGGACAGGGGCCTACGAGCAGTACTTC,TRBJ2-7,TRBD1,NA,TRBV6-1
CAISERSSSDTQYF,TGTGCCATCAGTGAGCGGTCTAGCTCAGATACGCAGTATTTT,TRBJ2-3,NA,NA,TRBV10-3
CASSPDSGSHEQYF,TGTGCCAGCTCACCAGATAGCGGGAGCCACGAGCAGTACTTC,TRBJ2-7,TRBD2,NA,TRBV18
CASSPSTWGGGTDTQYF,TGTGCCAGCTCACCCTCCACGTGGGGAGGGGGCACAGATACGCAGTATTTT,TRBJ2-3,TRBD2,NA,TRBV18
CASKSVGTDSGANVLTF,TGTGCCAGTAAGTCCGTTGGGACAGACTCTGGGGCCAACGTCCTGACTTTC,TRBJ2-6,TRBD1,NA,TRBV19
CASIGSLYEQYF,TGTGCCAGCATTGGTTCCCTCTACGAGCAGTACTTC,TRBJ2-7,NA,NA,TRBV28
CASSTAGAGTGELFF,TGTGCCAGCTCAACCGCGGGAGCTGGTACCGGGGAGCTGTTTTTT,TRBJ2-2,TRBD2,NA,TRBV18
CASSENSLLGTQYF,TGTGCCAGCAGTGAAAATAGCCTTCTCGGGACCCAGTACTTC,TRBJ2-5,NA,NA,TRBV6-1
CASSPFHEQYF,TGTGCCAGCAGTCCTTTCCACGAGCAGTACTTC,TRBJ2-7,NA,NA,TRBV28
CASSLNRDSSYEQYF,TGTGCCAGCAGTCTTAACCGGGACAGCTCCTACGAGCAGTACTTC,TRBJ2-7,TRBD1,NA,TRBV6-1
CASSLALGQGETQYF,TGTGCCAGCAGCTTGGCCCTGGGACAGGGGGAGACCCAGTACTTC,TRBJ2-5,TRBD1,NA,TRBV5-4
CASSVGVTTRASTDTQYF,TGTGCCAGCAGCGTAGGGGTGACTACTCGTGCTAGCACAGATACGCAGTATTTT,TRBJ2-3,NA,NA,TRBV9
CASSPLGLGANNEQFF,TGTGCCAGCTCACCACTCGGGTTGGGGGCGAACAATGAGCAGTTCTTC,TRBJ2-1,NA,NA,TRBV18
CASSVRTGGPPYNEQFF,TGTGCCAGCAGCGTAAGGACAGGGGGGCCTCCATACAATGAGCAGTTCTTC,TRBJ2-1,TRBD1,NA,TRBV9
CASSLISQQFF,TGTGCCAGCAGTTTAATATCGCAGCAGTTCTTC,TRBJ2-1,NA,NA,TRBV28
CASSIKTNGTEAFF,TGTGCCAGTAGTATCAAAACAAACGGCACTGAAGCTTTCTTT,TRBJ1-1,NA,NA,TRBV19
CASSLNRREQYF,TGTGCCAGCAGCTTAAATCGACGCGAGCAGTACTTC,TRBJ2-7,NA,NA,TRBV7-9
CASSFGLAEANEQFF,TGCGCCAGCAGCTTTGGACTAGCGGAAGCCAATGAGCAGTTCTTC,TRBJ2-1,TRBD2,NA,TRBV5-1
CASRGGLAGVHTQYF,TGTGCCAGCAGGGGGGGACTAGCGGGAGTGCATACGCAGTATTTT,TRBJ2-3,TRBD2,NA,TRBV28
CASSASGSYEQYF,TGTGCCAGCAGTGCGTCGGGGAGCTACGAGCAGTACTTC,TRBJ2-7,NA,NA,TRBV6-1
CASRLLPNYGYTF,TGTGCCAGCCGTTTGCTCCCCAACTATGGCTACACCTTC,TRBJ1-2,NA,NA,TRBV19
CSVEVGRGFSYEQYF,TGCAGCGTTGAAGTAGGCCGGGGTTTTTCCTACGAGCAGTACTTC,TRBJ2-7,NA,NA,TRBV29-1
CASSLQGTVNTEAFF,TGTGCCAGCAGCCTGCAAGGGACAGTGAACACTGAAGCTTTCTTT,TRBJ1-1,TRBD1,NA,TRBV7-2
CASSQELGILNYGYTF,TGCGCCAGCAGCCAAGAATTAGGCATCCTAAACTATGGCTACACCTTC,TRBJ1-2,NA,NA,TRBV4-3
CASRMTSGGTDTQYF,TGTGCCAGCAGGATGACTAGCGGAGGGACAGATACGCAGTATTTT,TRBJ2-3,TRBD2,NA,TRBV6-1
CASSLIRDREYEQYF,TGTGCCAGCAGCTTAATCCGGGACAGAGAGTACGAGCAGTACTTC,TRBJ2-7,TRBD1,NA,TRBV11-2
CASSGGTSGGNEQFF,TGTGCCAGCAGCGGTGGGACTAGCGGTGGGAATGAGCAGTTCTTC,TRBJ2-1,TRBD2,NA,TRBV9
CASSVAGGGARGNEQFF,TGTGCCAGCAGCGTAGCAGGGGGAGGGGCCAGGGGCAATGAGCAGTTCTTC,TRBJ2-1,NA,NA,TRBV9
CASSPRRGIYEQYF,TGTGCCAGCAGTCCCAGGAGGGGAATCTACGAGCAGTACTTC,TRBJ2-7,NA,NA,TRBV28